These 31 T cell receptor beta chains share one sample of origin, sequenced in a study of T cells in Graves' hyperthyroidism and ophthalmopathy (dated by TCRdb to between 2019 and 2020). The library relied on multiplex PCR. The run used an Illumina HiSeq 2000. The TCR beta CDR3 regions were amplified from RNA transcripts. For the first round of RT-PCR on the TCR CDR3, the HTBI primer set was used together with the Qiagen OneStep RT-PCR kit. The public sequencing data were trimmed at Q25 with fastp and processed into clonotypes with MiXCR by TCRdb, which kept only in-frame beta chains. Identical CDR3 proteins give one entry, which carries the most common genes and DNA. The sample table records roughly 750,000 distinct CDR3 sequences; 16% of these occur just once. The leading ten clones occupy under 9.5% of the sample. Specimen: blood. Receptors were obtained from a man aged 18 to 30 with Graves' hyperthyroidism.

The rearrangement uses TRBV18 and TRBJ1-1; unclear D gene. The CDR3 runs 14 residues. Trimming took 3 bases from V and 1 from J, leaving 9 bases between them. CDR1 and CDR2 (germline): KGHSH, LQKENI. CDR3 loop: CASSPGSANTEAFF. The CDR3 coding sequence is TGTGCCAGCTCACCCGGGTCGGCGAACACTGAAGCTTTCTTT. The full variable domain, in which reference TRBV18 and TRBJ1-1 provide the parts outside the CDR3, is NAGVMQNPRHLVRRRGQEARLRCSPMKGHSHVYWYRQLPEEGLKFMVYLQKENIIDESGMPKERFSAEFPKEGPSILRIQQVVRGDSAAYFCASSPGSANTEAFFGQGTRLTVV.

This clonotype showed up just a few times. This sequence joins TRBV20-1 and TRBJ2-7, with 13 bases that match TRBD2. This CDR3 comprises 14 residues. Germline V lookup: CDR1 DFQATT, CDR2 SNEGSKA (reference sequence). The V and J ends lost 1 base and 6 bases, in that order; junction bases with no gene match: 3. For the CDR3, the DNA is TGCAGTGCTAGAGGGACTAGCGGGAGAGGCGAGCAGTACTTC. It is translated as CSARGTSGRGEQYF.

Turning to this clonotype: A much larger clone sits a single nucleotide away, making a read error possible. The chain couples TRBV7-9 to TRBJ2-2; D unresolved. CDR1 is SEHNR and CDR2 is FQNEAQ in the germline V gene (reference sequence). The CDR3 sequence is 15 residues long. The CDR3 bases are TGTGGCAGCAGCTTAGCCCCTAGGAACGTCGGGGAGCTGTTTTTT. Translation gives CGSSLAPRNVGELFF.

The CDR3 DNA reads TGCGCCAGCAGCTTGGCCGGGAGGGCCGGGGATGAGCAGTTCTTC. Its translation is CASSLAGRAGDEQFF. The V gene is TRBV5-1, the J gene TRBJ2-1, with 8 bases aligning to TRBD2. The CDR3 length is 15 residues. Germline assignment: CDR1 SGHRS and CDR2 YFSETQ. Trimming cost V 0 bases and J 8 bases; bases outside gene matches: 7.

The chain has TRBV4-3 and TRBJ2-1; weak D call: TRBD2 (6 bases). This CDR3 comprises 15 residues. V dropped 5 bases and J dropped 2 bases, with 13 bases sitting between them. CDR1 and CDR2 (germline): LGHNA, YSLEER. The CDR3 sequence is CASSWDSRPYNEQFF. The CDR3 bases are TGCGCCAGCAGCTGGGACTCCCGTCCCTACAATGAGCAGTTCTTC.

The chain couples TRBV6-1 to TRBJ2-1; D may be TRBD1 or TRBD2 (5 bases each). Trimming stripped 6 bases from V and 13 bases from J, with 22 bases between. Looked up from germline, CDR1 is MNHNS and CDR2 is SASEGT. CDR3 length: 14 amino acids. The CDR3 loop reads CASSWDDGIERQFF. The CDR3 DNA follows: TGTGCCAGCAGCTGGGACGACGGGATTGAGAGACAGTTCTTC.

This clonotype was counted at least ten times. An end of the junction does not agree with germline; a read error may underlie this. The J gene is TRBJ2-5, the V gene TRBV29-1, with a tentative D call TRBD1 (5 bases). This CDR3 has 13 amino acids. Germline CDR1 reads SQVTM; CDR2 reads ANQGSEA. The chain's CDR3 is CSVQDSYQETQYF. CDR3 DNA: TGCAGCGTTCAAGACAGTTACCAAGAGACCCAGTACTTC.

The table lists this clonotype with many counts. V and J are TRBV6-1 and TRBJ2-5; maybe TRBD1 (6 bases). V lost 7 bases and J 5 bases, leaving 23 bases between the germline ends. CDR1 is MNHNS and CDR2 is SASEGT in the germline V gene. The CDR3 sequence is 16 residues long. The CDR3 nucleotides are TGTGCCAGCACTCAAAGGCCCGGACAGTCGCGGGAGACCCAGTACTTC. Its translation is CASTQRPGQSRETQYF.

This chain connects TRBV20-1 to TRBJ1-5, with D possibly matching TRBD1 (5 bases). CDR1 and CDR2 (germline): DFQATT, SNEGSKA (reference sequence). V was clipped by 1 base and J by 6 bases, with 13 bases between them. The CDR3 covers 14 residues. The CDR3, as DNA: TGCAGTGCTAGAGCGGGAAGGGGTGTTCAGCCCCAGCATTTT. This gives the protein CSARAGRGVQPQHF.

This clonotype was counted between two and nine times. The rearrangement links TRBV20-1 to TRBJ1-5, with 7 bases lining up with TRBD1. The CDR3 loop spans 16 amino acids. V trimming: 3 bases; J trimming: 3 bases; junction bases outside the gene matches: 11. CDR1 is DFQATT and CDR2 is SNEGSKA in the germline V gene (reference sequence). For the CDR3, the DNA is TGCAGTGCTAGTCAAAGTCCAGGGGGAGACAATCAGCCCCAGCATTTT. It is translated as CSASQSPGGDNQPQHF.

A few counts support this clonotype. The chain combines TRBV19 with TRBJ2-2, with a tentative D call TRBD2 (6 bases). Germline V gene lookup returns CDR1 LNHDA and CDR2 SQIVND (reference sequence). The CDR3 loop spans 17 amino acids. V was trimmed by 1 base and J by 0 bases, leaving 12 bases between them. CDR3: CASSIGVLASNTGELFF. The DNA of the CDR3 is TGTGCCAGTAGTATAGGCGTACTAGCTTCGAACACCGGGGAGCTGTTTTTT.

This clonotype turned up a few times. The J gene is TRBJ2-6, the V gene TRBV2; D is perhaps TRBD1 (5 bases). Deletions cut 3 bases from V and 2 bases from J, with 11 bases between. Germline CDR1 and CDR2: SNHLY and FYNNEI. This CDR3 has 16 residues. CDR3 DNA: TGTGCCAGCAGTGACAGGGTTTGGACTGGGGCCAACGTCCTGACTTTC. Encoded protein: CASSDRVWTGANVLTF.

The chain links TRBV10-3 to TRBJ2-5, with D unresolved. The germline gives CDR1 ENHRY, CDR2 SYGVKD. There are 13 residues in the CDR3. The V and J ends lost 3 bases and 2 bases respectively, with 7 bases between them. The CDR3 bases are TGTGCCATCAGTGAAACCCCGCAAGAGACCCAGTACTTC. This sequence encodes CAISETPQETQYF.

This clonotype was counted only a few times. The rearrangement joins TRBV29-1 to TRBJ1-1; D is unclear. Per the germline V gene, CDR1 is SQVTM and CDR2 is ANQGSEA. The CDR3 loop spans 10 amino acids. With 7 bases removed from V and 4 bases from J, the gap between germline ends came to 7 bases. In DNA, the CDR3 is TGCAGCGCCGCGGGCACTGAAGCTTTCTTT. Protein: CSAAGTEAFF.

This sequence joins TRBV18 and TRBJ2-7; D gene ambiguous. Germline V gene lookup returns CDR1 KGHSH and CDR2 LQKENI. Trimming shortened V by 3 bases and J by 4 bases, and 16 bases separated the two germline ends. This CDR3 is built from 15 residues. The CDR3 sequence is CASSPVGVNGYEQYF. The CDR3 bases are TGTGCCAGCTCACCGGTCGGTGTTAATGGTTACGAGCAGTACTTC.

The V and J genes are TRBV28 and TRBJ2-7, with D possibly TRBD1 on 6 matching bases. Germline V CDR1 and CDR2: MDHEN, SYDVKM. The V and J ends lost 3 bases and 5 bases respectively, with 20 bases between them. The CDR3 has 16 amino acids. Here the CDR3 reads CASSFPLQGARDEQYF. The CDR3 DNA reads as TGTGCCAGCAGTTTCCCCCTACAGGGAGCCCGGGACGAGCAGTACTTC.

This clonotype was seen at least ten times. This sequence joins TRBV30 and TRBJ2-1; tentatively, D is TRBD1 (6 bases). CDR1 and CDR2 from the germline V gene are GTSNPN and SVGIG (reference sequence). The CDR3 is 12 residues long. V was clipped by 5 bases and J by 6 bases, with 11 bases between them. CDR3 protein: CAWGGSSNEQFF. The CDR3 DNA reads as TGTGCCTGGGGGGGCTCTAGCAATGAGCAGTTCTTC. The variable domain in full, with the rest retrieved from reference TRBV30 and TRBJ2-1, is SQTIHQWPATLVQPVGSPLSLECTVEGTSNPNLYWYRQAAGRGLQLLFYSVGIGQISSEVPQNLSASRPQDRQFILSSKKLLLSDSGFYLCAWGGSSNEQFFGPGTRLTVL.

The chain couples TRBV28 to TRBJ1-2, with D unclear. With 5 bases removed from V and 6 bases from J, the gap between germline ends came to 13 bases. Germline V gene sequence: CDR1 MDHEN, CDR2 SYDVKM. The CDR3 length is 13 residues. In nucleotides, the CDR3 is TGTGCCAGCAGTAGCATTCCTCCTAATGGCTACACCTTC. Translated: CASSSIPPNGYTF.

In the case of this clonotype: Its ends do not fully match the called genes, so a read error is possible. The rearrangement uses TRBV4-1 and TRBJ1-2; D call uncertain. Germline V gene data show CDR1 as MGHRA and CDR2 as YSYEKL. CDR3 size: 13 residues. CDR3 protein: CASSQGFEHGYTF. CDR3 coding DNA: TGTGCCAGCAGCCAAGGTTTTGAACATGGCTACACCTTC.

This clonotype was recorded many times. The V and J genes are TRBV12-3 or TRBV12-4 and TRBJ1-2, with a tentative D call TRBD1 (5 bases). CDR3 size: 13 residues. V lost 7 bases and J lost 6, with 15 bases in between. For the CDR3, the DNA is TGTGCCAGCACCAAGACAGCGGGTAATGGCTACACCTTC. It codes for CASTKTAGNGYTF.

The chain recombines TRBV27 with TRBJ1-4; maybe TRBD1 (5 bases). The CDR3 consists of 16 residues. Germline lookup yields CDR1 MNHEY and CDR2 SMNVEV (reference sequence). Trimming left V 0 bases short and J 0 bases short, with 8 bases between. The DNA for the CDR3 is TGTGCCAGCAGTTTATCGGGGGGGGCAACTAATGAAAAACTGTTTTTT. Amino acid sequence: CASSLSGGATNEKLFF.

This clonotype was counted a few times. The chain employs TRBV4-1 and TRBJ1-1, with a weak D call TRBD1 (5 bases). The V end was cut by 1 base, the J end by 4 bases, with 13 bases between. The germline gives CDR1 MGHRA, CDR2 YSYEKL. This CDR3 has 15 amino acids. CDR3 sequence (DNA): TGCGCCAGCAGCCAAGTGAAGGGACGAAGCACTGAAGCTTTCTTT. Protein: CASSQVKGRSTEAFF.

This clonotype was recorded at least ten times. V gene TRBV6-2 or TRBV6-3 combines with J gene TRBJ1-1; D unresolved. Germline CDR1 is MNHEY and CDR2 is SVGEGT. V lost 7 bases to trimming and J lost 2 bases, with 11 bases between them. The CDR3 spans 13 residues. In nucleotides, the CDR3 is TGTGCCAGCACCGAGGATGGAAACACTGAAGCTTTCTTT. Its translation is CASTEDGNTEAFF.

The chain has TRBV28 and TRBJ2-2; D remains unclear. The CDR3 totals 17 residues. V gave up 10 bases and J gave up 1 base, with 22 bases separating them. CDR1 is MDHEN and CDR2 is SYDVKM in the germline V gene. CDR3 region: CANSSSMFGENTGELFF. The CDR3 DNA is TGTGCCAACAGCTCCTCCATGTTTGGGGAGAACACCGGGGAGCTGTTTTTT.

V and J are TRBV6-6 and TRBJ1-4; 11 bases line up with TRBD1. This CDR3 spans 15 amino acids. Per germline, CDR1 MNHNY and CDR2 SVGAGI (reference sequence). Trimming at V came to 0 bases and at J to 8 bases, leaving 2 bases not matched to a gene. CDR3 DNA: TGTGCCAGCAGTTACTCTGGACAGGGGGCGGAAAAACTGTTTTTT. Translating gives CASSYSGQGAEKLFF.

This clonotype has ten or more counts. The chain has TRBV12-3 or TRBV12-4 and TRBJ1-1; a possible D gene is TRBD1 (6 bases). Trimming pared 2 bases from V and 12 bases from J, leaving 16 bases between. This CDR3 region has 13 residues. Here the CDR3 reads CASSLKFGGYTFF. CDR3 coding DNA: TGTGCCAGCAGTTTAAAGTTCGGGGGCTACACTTTCTTT.

Ten or more counts support this clonotype. V gene TRBV2 combines with J gene TRBJ2-1; 13 bases are a match to TRBD2. This CDR3 has 15 amino acids. V shed 7 bases and J 7 bases; nucleotides not matched to a gene: 7. CDR1 and CDR2 (germline): SNHLY, FYNNEI. CDR3: CASNPTGLAGNEQFF. The CDR3 DNA is TGTGCCAGCAACCCAACGGGACTAGCGGGAAATGAGCAGTTCTTC.

This clonotype was detected ten times or more. The rearrangement uses TRBV2 and TRBJ2-3, with 9 bases identical to TRBD2. This CDR3 spans 14 amino acids. Germline V gene data show CDR1 as SNHLY and CDR2 as FYNNEI. Unmatched junction bases numbered 8, after V lost 6 bases and J lost 7 bases. CDR3 protein: CASSLSGSGNTQYF. In DNA form, the CDR3 reads TGTGCCAGCAGCCTTAGCGGGAGTGGAAATACGCAGTATTTT.

This clonotype was observed many times. The CDR3 nucleotides are TGTGCCAGCAGCCAGGGATTTCCCGGGGAGCTGTTTTTT. It codes for CASSQGFPGELFF. V usage is TRBV12-3 or TRBV12-4 and J usage is TRBJ2-2, with TRBD1 as a possible D gene (5 bases). V was cut by 6 bases and J by 6 bases, with 11 bases left in between. The CDR3 runs to 13 residues.

The chain recombines TRBV4-3 with TRBJ2-7; 8 bases are a match to TRBD2. The CDR3 is 15 amino acids. Germline CDR1 reads LGHNA; CDR2 reads YSLEER. V lost 5 bases to trimming and J lost 7 bases; unmatched junction nucleotides: 13. CDR3 nucleotides: TGCGCCAGCAGCATCGAGCGGGAGATCTTCTCGGAGCAGTACTTC. Amino acids: CASSIEREIFSEQYF.

The chain has TRBV13 and TRBJ1-1; TRBD1 might be the D (5 bases). CDR1 PRHDT and CDR2 FYEKMQ come from the germline V gene (reference sequence). V was shortened by 11 bases and J by 0 bases, with 10 bases between the two germline ends. This CDR3 is 12 amino acids long. The CDR3 reads CAGGTVNTEAFF. CDR3 DNA sequence: TGTGCCGGCGGGACGGTGAACACTGAAGCTTTCTTT.